This entry is about one T cell receptor beta chain. This record comes from a study of T cell responses to AZD1222 COVID-19 vaccine. Profiled with immunoSEQ multiplex PCR; TCRdb holds only in-frame clones, not every one. The sample lists 100,000 to 150,000 clones; under 90% were seen once. Germline V gives CDR1 SGHAT, CDR2 FQNNGV. The CDR3 has 14 residues. Between the trimmed V and J ends, which lost 7 bases and 9 bases, there was a span of 16 bases. V and J are TRBV11-2 and TRBJ1-6; D is possibly TRBD1 (6 bases). This TCR came from an adult in good health. The material sequenced was peripheral blood, taken on day 0 of AZD1222 vaccination. The CDR3 sequence: CASTDPRGRSPLHF. In DNA, the CDR3 is TGTGCCAGCACCGACCCCCGGGGGCGTTCACCCCTCCACTTT.